The source of this T cell receptor (beta chain) is a study of HIV-infected children after antiretroviral therapy interruption. As for the study in general: Four children interrupted treatment; four stayed on continuous treatment. General study points: By the end of treatment interruption, naive CD4+ clonality (Gini) increased.

Details on this clonotype: Its matching antigen is unknown.

Treatment indicated: PENTA 11 planned treatment interruption arm or continuous ART arm. This CDR3 region has 14 residues. CDR1 is LNHDA, CDR2 SQIVND, per germline (reference sequence). Trimming stripped 4 bases from V and 8 bases from J, with 17 bases between. RNA-based 3' RACE libraries used unique molecular identifiers. TCRdb processed the 3' RACE reads anew with MiXCR; each CDR3 protein has one entry. The sample has under 50,000 distinct CDR3 sequences; approximately 4.3% are singletons. Sequenced here: CD45RA+ CD4+ T cells from PBMCs, pooled from several time points, sampled from a donor given antiretroviral therapy, either interrupted or continuous. The subset is: naive CD4+ CD45RA+ CD45RO- T cells. This sequence was found in a pool of human donors with HIV. This chain connects TRBV19 to TRBJ1-2, with D perhaps matching TRBD1 (5 bases). CDR3 residues: CASSRPGTHVGYTF. The CDR3 DNA is TGTGCCAGTAGTAGACCAGGGACCCACGTAGGCTACACCTTC.